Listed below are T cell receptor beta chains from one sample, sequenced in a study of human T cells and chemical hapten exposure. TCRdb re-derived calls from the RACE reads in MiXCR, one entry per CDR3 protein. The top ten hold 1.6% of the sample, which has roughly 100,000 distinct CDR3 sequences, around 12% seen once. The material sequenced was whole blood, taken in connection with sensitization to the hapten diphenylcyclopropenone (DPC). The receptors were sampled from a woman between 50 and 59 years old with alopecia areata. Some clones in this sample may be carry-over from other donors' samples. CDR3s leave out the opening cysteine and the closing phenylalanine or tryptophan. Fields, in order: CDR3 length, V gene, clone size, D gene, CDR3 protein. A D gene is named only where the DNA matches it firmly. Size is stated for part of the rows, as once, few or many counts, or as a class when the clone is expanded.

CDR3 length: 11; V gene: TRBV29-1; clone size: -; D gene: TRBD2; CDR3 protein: SVDGRTSFEQF
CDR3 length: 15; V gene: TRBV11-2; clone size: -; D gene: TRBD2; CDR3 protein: ASSLASVVAGKETQY
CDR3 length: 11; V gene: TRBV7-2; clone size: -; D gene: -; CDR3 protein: ASSLSGQREQY
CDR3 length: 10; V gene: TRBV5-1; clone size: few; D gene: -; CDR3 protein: ASSLDFYEQY
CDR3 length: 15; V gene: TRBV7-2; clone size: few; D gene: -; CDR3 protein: ASSYLKSGGRVETQY
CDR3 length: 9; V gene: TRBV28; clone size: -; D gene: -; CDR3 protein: ASVRADTQY
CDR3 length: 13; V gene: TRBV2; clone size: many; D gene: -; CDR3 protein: ASRDRTDYNQPQH
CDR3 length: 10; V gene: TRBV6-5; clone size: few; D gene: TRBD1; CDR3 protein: ATNTGAYEQY
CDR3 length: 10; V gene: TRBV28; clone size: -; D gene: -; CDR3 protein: ASSPQHYGYT
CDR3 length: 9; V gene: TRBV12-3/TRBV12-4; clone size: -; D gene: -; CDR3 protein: ASSAGRALH
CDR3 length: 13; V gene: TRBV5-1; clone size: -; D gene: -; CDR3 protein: ASSLVSEGPYEQY
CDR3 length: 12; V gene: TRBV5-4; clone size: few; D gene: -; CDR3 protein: ASSLYNRVYEQY
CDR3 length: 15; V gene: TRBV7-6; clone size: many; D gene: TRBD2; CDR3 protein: ASSLMTSSSLQETQY
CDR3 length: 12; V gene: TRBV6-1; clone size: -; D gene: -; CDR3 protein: ASSEGGPADTQY
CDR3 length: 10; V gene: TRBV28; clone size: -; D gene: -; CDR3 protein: ASSQDITEAF
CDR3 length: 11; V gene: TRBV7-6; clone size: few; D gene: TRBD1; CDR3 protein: ASSWDSLETQY
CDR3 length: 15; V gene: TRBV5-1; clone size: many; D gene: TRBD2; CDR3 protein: ASSNPRLAGSSGELF
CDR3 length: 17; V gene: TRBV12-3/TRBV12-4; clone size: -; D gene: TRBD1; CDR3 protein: ASTAGQGLRGRDWNTQY
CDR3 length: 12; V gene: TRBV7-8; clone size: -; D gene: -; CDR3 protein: ASNTIALDQPQH
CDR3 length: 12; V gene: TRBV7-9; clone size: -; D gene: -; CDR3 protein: ASSPGRRDTEAF
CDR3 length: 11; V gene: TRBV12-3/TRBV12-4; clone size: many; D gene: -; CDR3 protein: ASSLDTNYGYT
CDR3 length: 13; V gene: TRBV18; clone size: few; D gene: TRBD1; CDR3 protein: ASSATGGSEYEQY
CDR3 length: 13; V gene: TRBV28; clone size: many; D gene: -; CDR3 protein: ASSLAAGESTEAF
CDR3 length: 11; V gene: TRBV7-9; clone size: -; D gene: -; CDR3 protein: ASSLGWYYEQY
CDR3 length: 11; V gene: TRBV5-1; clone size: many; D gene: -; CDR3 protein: ASSYDMSYGYT
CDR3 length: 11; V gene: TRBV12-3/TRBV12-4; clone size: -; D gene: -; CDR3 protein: ASSWGDSYEQY
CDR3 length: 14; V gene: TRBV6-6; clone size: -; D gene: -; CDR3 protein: ASSYGDPYSGNTIY
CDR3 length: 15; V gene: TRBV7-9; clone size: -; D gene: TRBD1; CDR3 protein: ASSALPRDSPTDTQY
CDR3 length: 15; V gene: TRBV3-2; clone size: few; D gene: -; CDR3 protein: ASSPRGRTSLTDTQY
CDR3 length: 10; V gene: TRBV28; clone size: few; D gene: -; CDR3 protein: ASSFQTVEAF
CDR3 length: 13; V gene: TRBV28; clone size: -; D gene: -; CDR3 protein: AGASTGDGTDTQY
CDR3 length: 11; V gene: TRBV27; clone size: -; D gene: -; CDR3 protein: ASSSPANEKLF
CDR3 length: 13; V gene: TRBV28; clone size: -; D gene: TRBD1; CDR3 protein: ASSRQSGGGTEAF
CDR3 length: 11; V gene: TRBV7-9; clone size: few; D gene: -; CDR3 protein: ASSLHMNTEAF
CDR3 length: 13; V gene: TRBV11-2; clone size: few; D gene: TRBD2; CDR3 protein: ASSTSGVRSYEQY
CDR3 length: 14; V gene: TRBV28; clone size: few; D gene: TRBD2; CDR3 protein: ASSTGTSGRDETQY
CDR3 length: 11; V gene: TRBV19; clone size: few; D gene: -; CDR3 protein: AAKNAYSNEQF
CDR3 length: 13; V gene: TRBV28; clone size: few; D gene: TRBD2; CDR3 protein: ASSSGGTSRHEQY
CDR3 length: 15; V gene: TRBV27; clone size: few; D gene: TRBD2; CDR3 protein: ASRPTSGRARANEQF
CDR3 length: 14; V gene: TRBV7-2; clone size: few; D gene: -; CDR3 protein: ASSFGGPGVRLEQY
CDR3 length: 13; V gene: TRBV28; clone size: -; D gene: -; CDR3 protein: ASRSLGGYNQPQH
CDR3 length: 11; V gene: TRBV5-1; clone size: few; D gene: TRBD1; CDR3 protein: ASSWGTAETQY
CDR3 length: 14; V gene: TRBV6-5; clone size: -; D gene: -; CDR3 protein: ASSYSTAQGLTEAF
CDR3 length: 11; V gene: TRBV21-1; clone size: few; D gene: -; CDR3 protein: ASSKGQGSEQY
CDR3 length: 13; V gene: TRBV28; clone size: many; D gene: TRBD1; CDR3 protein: ASRKGLGGSYGYT